This T cell receptor (beta chain) comes out of a study of monozygotic twins with cystic fibrosis. The germline V gene encodes CDR1 MDHEN and CDR2 SYDVKM. Trimming took off 7 bases at V and 2 bases at J, with 9 bases between the two ends. The CDR3 sequence is 13 residues long. Clones were read by immunoSEQ multiplex PCR, and TCRdb kept only the in-frame ones, dropping some. Of around 27,000 clones detected, roughly 96% appear once; the ten largest clones hold 2.7%. The TCR originated in a girl aged 2-9 years with cystic fibrosis. The chain recombines TRBV28 with TRBJ1-5; no definite D call. Sequencing input: blood. The CDR3 sequence is CASTRSGNQPQHF. The CDR3 coding sequence is TGTGCCAGCACCCGGAGCGGCAATCAGCCCCAGCATTTT.